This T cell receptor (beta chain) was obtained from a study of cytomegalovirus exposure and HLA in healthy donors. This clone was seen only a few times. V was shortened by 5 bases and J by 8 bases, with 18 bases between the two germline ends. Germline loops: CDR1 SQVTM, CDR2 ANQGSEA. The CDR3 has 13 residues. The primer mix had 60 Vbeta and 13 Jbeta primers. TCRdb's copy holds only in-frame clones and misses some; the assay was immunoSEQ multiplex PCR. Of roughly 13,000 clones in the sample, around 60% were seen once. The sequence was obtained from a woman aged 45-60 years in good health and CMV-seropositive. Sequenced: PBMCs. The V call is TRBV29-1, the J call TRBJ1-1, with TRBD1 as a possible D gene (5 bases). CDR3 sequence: CSVSTRGGGEAFF. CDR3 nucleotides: TGCAGCGTTTCAACCCGTGGGGGAGGCGAAGCTTTCTTT. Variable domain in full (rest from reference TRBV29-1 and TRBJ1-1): SAVISQKPSRDICQRGTSLTIQCQVDSQVTMMFWYRQQPGQSLTLIATANQGSEATYESGFVIDKFPISRPNLTFSTLTVSNMSPEDSSIYLCSVSTRGGGEAFFGQGTRLTVV.